The next 9 T cell receptor beta chains were all read from a single sample in a study of T cell changes during pregnancy in multiple sclerosis. Assay: immunoSEQ multiplex PCR; the TCRdb copy retains only in-frame clones and omits some. The profile shows 20,000 to 25,000 clones, approximately 95% of them singletons. Source: CD8+ T cells from peripheral blood mononuclear cells, taken in the third trimester of pregnancy. Receptor source: a female donor with multiple sclerosis, enrolled in a pregnancy study.

V is TRBV9 and J is TRBJ2-5; 7 bases match TRBD1. The germline V gene encodes CDR1 SGDLS and CDR2 YYNGEE. CDR3 length: 18 amino acids. V was pared by 4 bases and J by 2 bases, with 17 bases of the junction left unmatched. The CDR3 loop reads CASSPNWAETGYQETQYF. The DNA of the CDR3 is TGTGCCAGCAGCCCGAATTGGGCCGAGACAGGGTATCAAGAGACCCAGTACTTC.

This clone was seen more than once but under ten times. The chain has TRBV25-1 and TRBJ1-6; D perhaps matches TRBD1 (5 bases). The CDR3 has 15 residues. CDR1 is MGHDK and CDR2 is SYGVNS in the germline V gene. V dropped 4 bases and J dropped 1 base, with 8 bases sitting between them. The CDR3 sequence is CASSGQTSYNSPLHF. The CDR3 nucleotides are TGTGCCAGCAGTGGACAGACGTCCTATAATTCACCCCTCCACTTT. Using reference TRBV25-1 and TRBJ1-6 for the parts outside the CDR3, the full variable domain is EADIYQTPRYLVIGTGKKITLECSQTMGHDKMYWYQQDPGMELHLIHYSYGVNSTEKGDLSSESTVSRIRTEHFPLTLESARPSHTSQYLCASSGQTSYNSPLHFGNGTRLTVT.

The genes are TRBV2 and TRBJ1-1; possible D gene TRBD1, 6 bases. V lost 1 base to trimming and J lost 1 base, with 13 bases between them. There are 16 residues in the CDR3. The germline V gene encodes CDR1 SNHLY and CDR2 FYNNEI. CDR3 in amino acids: CASSEDLRGENTEAFF. CDR3 nucleotides: TGTGCCAGCAGTGAAGACCTCAGGGGTGAGAACACTGAAGCTTTCTTT.

The V call is TRBV27, the J call TRBJ1-3; D gene uncertain. Germline values: CDR1 MNHEY, CDR2 SMNVEV (reference sequence). V lost 3 bases and J 0 bases, leaving 9 bases between the germline ends. CDR3 length equals 15 residues. CDR3 protein: CASSFKHSSGNTIYF. The CDR3 DNA is TGTGCCAGCAGTTTCAAACACAGCTCTGGAAACACCATATATTTT.

The rearrangement joins TRBV9 to TRBJ2-2, with a tentative D call TRBD2 (6 bases). The CDR3 runs to 16 residues. V lost 0 bases and J 4 bases, leaving 13 bases between the germline ends. Germline CDR1 is SGDLS and CDR2 is YYNGEE. The CDR3 sequence: CASSVGGLATTGELFF. The CDR3, as DNA: TGTGCCAGCAGCGTAGGTGGCCTAGCGACCACCGGGGAGCTGTTTTTT. Full variable domain (outside the CDR3, taken from reference TRBV9 and TRBJ2-2): DSGVTQTPKHLITATGQRVTLRCSPRSGDLSVYWYQQSLDQGLQFLIQYYNGEERAKGNILERFSAQQFPDLHSELNLSSLELGDSALYFCASSVGGLATTGELFFGEGSRLTVL.

The chain is built from TRBV14 and TRBJ2-5; TRBD1 is a possible D gene (5 bases). The germline V and J ends were trimmed by 4 bases and 1 base, with 13 bases remaining between them. The germline CDR1 and CDR2 sequences are SGHDN and FVKESK. The CDR3 consists of 15 residues. CDR3 nucleotide sequence: TGTGCCAGCAGCCCTTTCACGACAGTCCAAGAGACCCAGTACTTC. It specifies CASSPFTTVQETQYF.

This chain uses TRBV9 with TRBJ1-6; 9 nucleotides line up with TRBD1. The junction had 2 bases not matched to a gene; V was cut back by 3 bases and J by 7 bases. The CDR3 length is 14 residues. Per germline, CDR1 SGDLS and CDR2 YYNGEE. CDR3: CASSATGGNSPLHF. Here the CDR3 DNA reads TGTGCCAGCAGCGCGACAGGGGGAAATTCACCCCTCCACTTT. Combining the CDR3 with reference TRBV9 and TRBJ1-6 gives the whole variable domain DSGVTQTPKHLITATGQRVTLRCSPRSGDLSVYWYQQSLDQGLQFLIQYYNGEERAKGNILERFSAQQFPDLHSELNLSSLELGDSALYFCASSATGGNSPLHFGNGTRLTVT.

This rearrangement joins TRBV7-9 to TRBJ1-4; D may be TRBD1 (5 bases). Trimming cost V 1 base and J 7 bases, with 10 bases left between them. This CDR3 region has 14 residues. Germline-derived CDR1 and CDR2 are SEHNR and FQNEAQ (reference sequence). CDR3 residues: CASSLDSGTEKLFF. CDR3 DNA sequence: TGTGCCAGCAGCTTAGATAGCGGGACTGAAAAACTGTTTTTT. Looking up the rest from reference TRBV7-9 and TRBJ1-4 gives the full variable domain: DTGVSQNPRHKITKRGQNVTFRCDPISEHNRLYWYRQTLGQGPEFLTYFQNEAQLEKSRLLSDRFSAERPKGSFSTLEIQRTEQGDSAMYLCASSLDSGTEKLFFGSGTQLSVL.

The V and J genes are TRBV29-1 and TRBJ2-7; 10 bases are shared with TRBD1. This CDR3 comprises 17 residues. Germline CDR1 and CDR2: SQVTM and ANQGSEA. J was trimmed by 1 base and V by 4 bases; bases with no gene match: 13. DNA of the CDR3: TGCAGCGTTGCCGCGAGGGATGGGACAGGGGAGTCCTACGAGCAGTACTTC. It codes for CSVAARDGTGESYEQYF.